The sequence of this T cell receptor (beta chain) was determined in a study of T cells in Graves' hyperthyroidism and ophthalmopathy. TCR beta CDR3 regions were amplified from RNA. RT-PCR in the first round (using the HTBI primer set) targeted the TCR CDR3. TCRdb called the multiplex PCR reads again in MiXCR, with one record for every CDR3 protein. The sample lists some 560,000 distinct CDR3 sequences; about 15% were seen once. This clonotype has more than one count but fewer than ten. CDR3 length equals 18 residues. Germline values: CDR1 SGHDT, CDR2 YYEEEE. Trimming took 4 bases from V and 0 from J; bases not matched to a gene: 6.

Sequencing was carried out using blood. The sequence was obtained from a woman in her twenties or thirties with Graves' hyperthyroidism. This rearrangement joins TRBV5-6 to TRBJ2-3; the match to TRBD2 covers 15 bases. In nucleotides, the CDR3 is TGTGCCAGCAGCGCCGGGACTAGCGGGAGGATTAGCACAGATACGCAGTATTTT. Its translation: CASSAGTSGRISTDTQYF.